This T cell receptor (beta chain) was documented in a study of blood T cell repertoires in COVID-19. Overall study context: T cells, B-cell-depleted T cells, or PBMCs supplied cDNA or gDNA.

This clone was detected only once. Germline-derived CDR1 and CDR2 are MNHEY and SMNVEV (reference sequence). The CDR3 contains 13 residues. The V end lost 5 bases, the J end lost 8 bases, and 15 bases lay between the germline ends. Original data processing: The authors estimated nucleated cell counts from reference gene primer amplification. The protocol was immunoSEQ multiplex PCR, while the TCRdb copy is restricted to in-frame clones and leaves out a portion. V and J calls and clone size follow that table, whereas D and trimming were derived from the DNA. The sample has around 170,000 clones; around four fifths are singletons.

Sequenced: peripheral blood. This chain links TRBV27 with TRBJ1-2; D not certain. The receptor's source is a woman in her sixties with acute or convalescent COVID-19. CDR3 amino acids: CASSPILAGGYTF. DNA of the CDR3: TGTGCCAGCAGTCCTATTTTAGCGGGGGGCTACACCTTC.